Listed below are T cell receptor beta chains from one sample, sequenced in a study of response to subunit inactivated influenza vaccine. MiXCR was run by TCRdb on the RT-PCR reads, yielding one entry per CDR3 protein. There are 500,000 to 550,000 distinct CDR3 sequences in the sample; approximately 7.7% occur only once, and over 10% lies in the top ten. The source was PBMCs from blood, collected less than 30 months after vaccination. Receptor source: a man in his fifties or sixties who received an inactivated influenza vaccine. Each CDR3 is given with its conserved first and last residue. D genes are given only for firm matches. Size tells how often a clone was seen (once, few, many) or the class of an expanded clone, and some rows leave it out.

J gene: TRBJ1-1
clone size: few
D gene: TRBD1
V gene: TRBV4-2
CDR3 DNA: TGTGCCAGCAGCCAGGCCCAAGGACAGGGAAACACTGAAGCTTTCTTT
CDR3 protein: CASSQAQGQGNTEAFF

J gene: TRBJ2-2
clone size: many
D gene: TRBD1
V gene: TRBV28
CDR3 DNA: TGTGCCAGCAGCAGGGGGACAGACCAAACCGGGGAGCTGTTTTTT
CDR3 protein: CASSRGTDQTGELFF

J gene: TRBJ2-7
clone size: few
D gene: -
V gene: TRBV5-1
CDR3 DNA: TGCGCCAGCAGCCCAGACCCGACTGGAGTAGTCTACGAGCAGTACTTC
CDR3 protein: CASSPDPTGVVYEQYF

J gene: TRBJ2-3
clone size: many
D gene: -
V gene: TRBV12-3/TRBV12-4
CDR3 DNA: TGTGCCAGCAGTCCCCACCCGTCTGGCACAGATACGCAGTATTTT
CDR3 protein: CASSPHPSGTDTQYF

J gene: TRBJ2-3
clone size: -
D gene: TRBD1
V gene: TRBV5-1
CDR3 DNA: TGCGCCAGCAGCTTGCAACAGGGGTTGGATACGCAGTATTTT
CDR3 protein: CASSLQQGLDTQYF

J gene: TRBJ2-3
clone size: many
D gene: TRBD2
V gene: TRBV5-1
CDR3 DNA: TGCGCCAGCAGCTTATATAGCGGGGGCACAGATACGCAGTATTTT
CDR3 protein: CASSLYSGGTDTQYF

J gene: TRBJ2-5
clone size: -
D gene: TRBD1
V gene: TRBV5-1
CDR3 DNA: TGCGCCAGCAGCTTTCAGGGGGCTGGAGAGACCCAGTACTTC
CDR3 protein: CASSFQGAGETQYF

J gene: TRBJ2-2
clone size: few
D gene: -
V gene: TRBV7-3
CDR3 DNA: TGTGCCAGCAGCGCAAATCTCGGGACCACACCCGGGGAGCTGTTTTTT
CDR3 protein: CASSANLGTTPGELFF

J gene: TRBJ1-6
clone size: few
D gene: -
V gene: TRBV12-3/TRBV12-4
CDR3 DNA: TGTGCCAGCACCCCCGGGGCTTTGAGGTCACCCCTCCACTTT
CDR3 protein: CASTPGALRSPLHF

J gene: TRBJ2-5
clone size: -
D gene: -
V gene: TRBV7-7
CDR3 DNA: TGTGCCAGCAGCTTAATGGGGACCGGGGGACAAGAGACCCAGTACTTC
CDR3 protein: CASSLMGTGGQETQYF

J gene: TRBJ2-7
clone size: many
D gene: -
V gene: TRBV6-2/TRBV6-3
CDR3 DNA: TGTGCTACACGGGGACGGATATCCTACGAGCAGTACTTC
CDR3 protein: CATRGRISYEQYF

J gene: TRBJ1-3
clone size: many
D gene: -
V gene: TRBV3-1
CDR3 DNA: TGTGCCAGCAGCCAAGTGCACAGCTACTCTGGAAACACCATATATTTT
CDR3 protein: CASSQVHSYSGNTIYF

J gene: TRBJ2-7
clone size: many
D gene: -
V gene: TRBV27
CDR3 DNA: TGTGCCAGCAGTCCCCGGCGGACTGGCTATGGGCAGTACTTC
CDR3 protein: CASSPRRTGYGQYF

J gene: TRBJ1-1
clone size: -
D gene: TRBD1
V gene: TRBV20-1
CDR3 DNA: TGCAGTGCTAGCCGAAGGACAGGGTCTGAAGCTTTCTTT
CDR3 protein: CSASRRTGSEAFF

J gene: TRBJ2-3
clone size: -
D gene: TRBD1
V gene: TRBV7-9
CDR3 DNA: TGTGCCAGCAGCTTAATTACAGGGGCCAACACCACAGATACGCAGTATTTT
CDR3 protein: CASSLITGANTTDTQYF

J gene: TRBJ2-3
clone size: few
D gene: -
V gene: TRBV30
CDR3 DNA: TGTGCCTGGAGTGTACTCAGGGCCCACACAGATACGCAGTATTTT
CDR3 protein: CAWSVLRAHTDTQYF

J gene: TRBJ1-4
clone size: -
D gene: -
V gene: TRBV4-1
CDR3 DNA: TGCGCCAGCAGCAGGCAGGGAGATGAAAAACTGTTTTTT
CDR3 protein: CASSRQGDEKLFF

J gene: TRBJ1-2
clone size: -
D gene: -
V gene: TRBV29-1
CDR3 DNA: TGCAGCGTTGTCGGGGGCGCATCTCCTGGCTACACCTTC
CDR3 protein: CSVVGGASPGYTF

J gene: TRBJ2-7
clone size: few
D gene: -
V gene: TRBV4-3
CDR3 DNA: TGCGCCAGCAGCCAAGAGATCTCGTACGAGCAGTACTTC
CDR3 protein: CASSQEISYEQYF

J gene: TRBJ1-2
clone size: few
D gene: -
V gene: TRBV12-3/TRBV12-4
CDR3 DNA: TGTGCCACCTTCGGGGGGAGTGGCTACACCTTC
CDR3 protein: CATFGGSGYTF

J gene: TRBJ2-7
clone size: -
D gene: -
V gene: TRBV7-6
CDR3 DNA: TGTGCCAGCAGCCCAGGGGAAATCTACGAGCAGTACTTC
CDR3 protein: CASSPGEIYEQYF

J gene: TRBJ2-3
clone size: -
D gene: TRBD2
V gene: TRBV7-2
CDR3 DNA: TGTGCCAGCAGCTCCCAGGGCGGGAGGGGTTGGGATACGCAGTATTTT
CDR3 protein: CASSSQGGRGWDTQYF

J gene: TRBJ2-7
clone size: many
D gene: TRBD1
V gene: TRBV20-1
CDR3 DNA: TGCAGTGCTAGAGAGATAACAGGGGGCTTCAACGAGCAGTACTTC
CDR3 protein: CSAREITGGFNEQYF

J gene: TRBJ1-6
clone size: few
D gene: -
V gene: TRBV2
CDR3 DNA: TGTGCCAGCAGACTGGGACGGCATAATTCACCCCTCCACTTT
CDR3 protein: CASRLGRHNSPLHF

J gene: TRBJ2-7
clone size: -
D gene: TRBD1
V gene: TRBV4-3
CDR3 DNA: TGCGCCAGCAGCCAAGGAAACAGGGGCCACTACGAGCAGTACTTC
CDR3 protein: CASSQGNRGHYEQYF

J gene: TRBJ2-6
clone size: many
D gene: TRBD1
V gene: TRBV5-8
CDR3 DNA: TGTGCCAGCAGCAAGACAGGGCTTGGGGCCAACGTCCTGACTTTC
CDR3 protein: CASSKTGLGANVLTF

J gene: TRBJ2-2
clone size: -
D gene: -
V gene: TRBV7-2
CDR3 DNA: TGTGCCAGCAGCTTAGGGGACACCCCGGGCACCGGGGAGCTGTTTTTT
CDR3 protein: CASSLGDTPGTGELFF

J gene: TRBJ1-6
clone size: many
D gene: -
V gene: TRBV25-1
CDR3 DNA: TGTGCCAGCAGTTACTTTAAGGATTCACCCCTCCACTTT
CDR3 protein: CASSYFKDSPLHF

J gene: TRBJ2-1
clone size: many
D gene: -
V gene: TRBV25-1
CDR3 DNA: TGTGCCAGCAGTGACAACCGGGGAGCATTCAACAATGAGCAGTTCTTC
CDR3 protein: CASSDNRGAFNNEQFF

J gene: TRBJ2-7
clone size: many
D gene: TRBD2
V gene: TRBV7-2
CDR3 DNA: TGTGCCAGCAGTCCCAATCCCGGACTAGCAGGGCAGTACTTC
CDR3 protein: CASSPNPGLAGQYF

J gene: TRBJ1-2
clone size: many
D gene: -
V gene: TRBV4-1
CDR3 DNA: TGCGCCAGCAGCCAGCTACTCCAGGGGAGGGGTGGGGAAGGCTACACCTTC
CDR3 protein: CASSQLLQGRGGEGYTF

J gene: TRBJ1-2
clone size: -
D gene: -
V gene: TRBV12-3/TRBV12-4
CDR3 DNA: TGTGCCAGCAGTACAGGGTTCTTAAGAGATGGCTACACCTTC
CDR3 protein: CASSTGFLRDGYTF